This T cell receptor (beta chain) was captured in a study of Siglec-9 on CD8 T cells in melanoma. Data came from immunoSEQ multiplex PCR; TCRdb stores just in-frame clones and leaves some out. The sample has some 27,000 clones; 80% are singletons. The V end lost 5 bases, the J end lost 0 bases, and 10 bases lay between the germline ends. CDR3 length equals 14 residues. Germline loops: CDR1 SEHNR, CDR2 FQNEAQ (reference sequence). The sample was Siglec-9- CD8+ T cells sorted from blood. The chain couples TRBV7-9 to TRBJ1-2, with D unclear. This TCR was recovered from a human donor in good health. The CDR3 DNA reads TGTGCCAGCAGCCCATCCAGTACTAACTATGGCTACACCTTC. It translates to CASSPSSTNYGYTF.